The sequence of this T cell receptor (beta chain) was determined in a study of CXCR3-negative and CXCR3-positive naive CD8 T cells. Findings and limits, study-wide: CXCR3-positive naive cells carried more hydrophobic TRB CDR3s than CXCR3-negative ones. Naive CXCR3-negative cells resembled naive CXCR3-positive cells in TRBV-TRBJ usage; memory cells differed.

It was by 5' RACE with UMI labels that the TRB cDNA libraries were prepared. TCRdb derives one entry per CDR3 protein from the 5' RACE reads, leaving out DNA. The sample's table shows around 140,000 distinct CDR3 sequences. CD45RO-CCR7+CD27+CD95- cells counted as naive CD8+ T cells. Comments on this clonotype: The antigen is unknown.

There are 13 residues in the CDR3. Germline V gene sequence: CDR1 MGHRA, CDR2 YSYEKL. Sequenced material: naive CXCR3+ CD8+ T cells from blood. Stated subset: CD45RO-CCR7+CD27+CD95- naive CD8+ T cells expressing CXCR3 (TNR3+). This clonotype was sampled from a human donor in good health. Some clones in this sample may be carry-over from other donors' samples. This chain connects TRBV4-1 to TRBJ1-1; without DNA, the TCRdb call of TRBD1 cannot be checked. CDR3 protein: CASSQGQSTEAFF.